This T cell receptor (beta chain) was identified in a study of T cells in women clearing cervical HPV infection. The V end was cut by 0 bases, the J end by 0 bases, with 10 bases between. The CDR3 is 15 residues long. Per the germline V gene, CDR1 is SGDLS and CDR2 is YYNGEE. Sequencing was performed with immunoSEQ multiplex PCR; in TCRdb, only in-frame clones are kept and a portion is missing. The sample has tens of thousands of clones. As regards this clone: The DNA ends 3 residues before the CDR3 does, and the rest of the CDR3 is filled in from the germline J gene.

The TCR comes from a woman between 18 and 75 years old with a cervical HPV16 infection that either progressed to CIN3+ or cleared (not recorded which). This chain joins TRBV9 and TRBJ2-7; D perhaps matches TRBD1 (6 bases). Specimen: blood buffy coat. The CDR3 DNA, read in part, is TGTGCCAGCAGCGTAGCCGGACAGAGCTCCTACGAG. Its translation: CASSVAGQSSYE. The complete CDR3 reads CASSVAGQSSYEQYF.